The clone carrying this TCR beta chain was recorded once. Original data processing: Nucleated cell counts were estimated from reference gene primer amplification. The table came from immunoSEQ multiplex PCR; TCRdb's copy has only in-frame clones and leaves some out. That table supplies the V and J calls and clone size; D and trimming were determined from the DNA. This table has 75,000 to 85,000 clones, 88% appearing once. The sample originates from a study of blood T cell repertoires in COVID-19. Study-level background: COVID-19 samples from acute and convalescent phases originated in the United States, Italy and Spain. The cDNA or gDNA used as material had been derived from T cells, B-cell-depleted T cells, or PBMCs.

Sequenced: peripheral blood. The sequence derives from a human donor in a cohort sampled during active COVID-19.

For the CDR3, the DNA is TGTGCCAGCAGTGAAGCGGCAGGGGGCACTTACGAGCAGTACTTC. It codes for CASSEAAGGTYEQYF. The chain uses TRBV2 and TRBJ2-7, with TRBD1 matching 8 bases. The germline gives CDR1 SNHLY, CDR2 FYNNEI. V was clipped by 0 bases and J by 4 bases; unmatched bases: 5. The CDR3 spans 15 residues.